The T cell receptor beta chain under discussion was sequenced for a study of blood T cells in healthy people across ages. This clonotype was seen only a few times. Trimming removed 5 bases at V and 7 bases at J, with 11 bases between. CDR3 size: 12 residues. Germline values: CDR1 LGHDT, CDR2 YNNKEL (reference sequence). A J-beta primer mix and a sample-barcoded 5' primer were used in a second PCR of roughly 7 to 12 cycles. TCRdb called the 5' RACE reads again in MiXCR, with one record for every CDR3 protein. The sample records about 930,000 distinct CDR3 sequences, under 35% being singletons. The same sample was also used in a study of T cells of mothers and their children.

This clonotype was sampled from a woman in her thirties or forties in good health. The chain has TRBV3-1 and TRBJ1-1; D not resolved. Sequencing was carried out using blood. The CDR3 sequence is CASSSRTVEAFF. The CDR3 DNA is TGTGCCAGCAGCTCCCGGACGGTTGAAGCTTTCTTT. The full variable domain, rest sourced from reference TRBV3-1 and TRBJ1-1, is DTAVSQTPKYLVTQMGNDKSIKCEQNLGHDTMYWYKQDSKKFLKIMFSYNNKELIINETVPNRFSPKSPDKAHLNLHINSLELGDSAVYFCASSSRTVEAFFGQGTRLTVV.